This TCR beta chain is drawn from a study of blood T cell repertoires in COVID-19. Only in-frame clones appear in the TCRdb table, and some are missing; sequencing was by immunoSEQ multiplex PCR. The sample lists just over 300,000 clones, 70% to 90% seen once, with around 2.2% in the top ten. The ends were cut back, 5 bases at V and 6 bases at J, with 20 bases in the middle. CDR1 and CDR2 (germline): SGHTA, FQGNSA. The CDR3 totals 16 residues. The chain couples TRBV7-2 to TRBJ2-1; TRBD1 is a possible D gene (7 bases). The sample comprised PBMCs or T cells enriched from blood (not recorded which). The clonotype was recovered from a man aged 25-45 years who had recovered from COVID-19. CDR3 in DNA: TGTGCCAGCAGCCCAAGGGGGCTAGCGAGAGGCAATGAGCAGTTCTTC. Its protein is CASSPRGLARGNEQFF. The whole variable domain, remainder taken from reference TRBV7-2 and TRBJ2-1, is GAGVSQSPSNKVTEKGKDVELRCDPISGHTALYWYRQSLGQGLEFLIYFQGNSAPDKSGLPSDRFSAERTGGSVSTLTIQRTQQEDSAVYLCASSPRGLARGNEQFFGPGTRLTVL.